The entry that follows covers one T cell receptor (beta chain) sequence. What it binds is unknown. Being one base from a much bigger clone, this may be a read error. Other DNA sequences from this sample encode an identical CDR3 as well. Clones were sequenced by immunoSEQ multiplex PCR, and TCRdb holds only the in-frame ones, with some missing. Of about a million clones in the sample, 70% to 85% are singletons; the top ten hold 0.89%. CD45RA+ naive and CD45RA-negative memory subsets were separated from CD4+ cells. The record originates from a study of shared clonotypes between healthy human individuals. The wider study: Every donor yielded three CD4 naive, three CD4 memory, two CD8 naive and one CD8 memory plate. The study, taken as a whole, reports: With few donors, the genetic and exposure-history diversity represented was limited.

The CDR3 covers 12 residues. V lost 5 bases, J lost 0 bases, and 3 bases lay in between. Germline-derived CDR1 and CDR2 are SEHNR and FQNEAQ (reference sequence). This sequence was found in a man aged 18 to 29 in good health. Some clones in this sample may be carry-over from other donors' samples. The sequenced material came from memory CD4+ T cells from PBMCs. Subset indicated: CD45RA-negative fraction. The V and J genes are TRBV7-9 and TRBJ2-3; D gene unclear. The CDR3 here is CASSPSTDTQYF. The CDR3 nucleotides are TGTGCCAGCAGCCCTAGCACAGATACGCAGTATTTT.